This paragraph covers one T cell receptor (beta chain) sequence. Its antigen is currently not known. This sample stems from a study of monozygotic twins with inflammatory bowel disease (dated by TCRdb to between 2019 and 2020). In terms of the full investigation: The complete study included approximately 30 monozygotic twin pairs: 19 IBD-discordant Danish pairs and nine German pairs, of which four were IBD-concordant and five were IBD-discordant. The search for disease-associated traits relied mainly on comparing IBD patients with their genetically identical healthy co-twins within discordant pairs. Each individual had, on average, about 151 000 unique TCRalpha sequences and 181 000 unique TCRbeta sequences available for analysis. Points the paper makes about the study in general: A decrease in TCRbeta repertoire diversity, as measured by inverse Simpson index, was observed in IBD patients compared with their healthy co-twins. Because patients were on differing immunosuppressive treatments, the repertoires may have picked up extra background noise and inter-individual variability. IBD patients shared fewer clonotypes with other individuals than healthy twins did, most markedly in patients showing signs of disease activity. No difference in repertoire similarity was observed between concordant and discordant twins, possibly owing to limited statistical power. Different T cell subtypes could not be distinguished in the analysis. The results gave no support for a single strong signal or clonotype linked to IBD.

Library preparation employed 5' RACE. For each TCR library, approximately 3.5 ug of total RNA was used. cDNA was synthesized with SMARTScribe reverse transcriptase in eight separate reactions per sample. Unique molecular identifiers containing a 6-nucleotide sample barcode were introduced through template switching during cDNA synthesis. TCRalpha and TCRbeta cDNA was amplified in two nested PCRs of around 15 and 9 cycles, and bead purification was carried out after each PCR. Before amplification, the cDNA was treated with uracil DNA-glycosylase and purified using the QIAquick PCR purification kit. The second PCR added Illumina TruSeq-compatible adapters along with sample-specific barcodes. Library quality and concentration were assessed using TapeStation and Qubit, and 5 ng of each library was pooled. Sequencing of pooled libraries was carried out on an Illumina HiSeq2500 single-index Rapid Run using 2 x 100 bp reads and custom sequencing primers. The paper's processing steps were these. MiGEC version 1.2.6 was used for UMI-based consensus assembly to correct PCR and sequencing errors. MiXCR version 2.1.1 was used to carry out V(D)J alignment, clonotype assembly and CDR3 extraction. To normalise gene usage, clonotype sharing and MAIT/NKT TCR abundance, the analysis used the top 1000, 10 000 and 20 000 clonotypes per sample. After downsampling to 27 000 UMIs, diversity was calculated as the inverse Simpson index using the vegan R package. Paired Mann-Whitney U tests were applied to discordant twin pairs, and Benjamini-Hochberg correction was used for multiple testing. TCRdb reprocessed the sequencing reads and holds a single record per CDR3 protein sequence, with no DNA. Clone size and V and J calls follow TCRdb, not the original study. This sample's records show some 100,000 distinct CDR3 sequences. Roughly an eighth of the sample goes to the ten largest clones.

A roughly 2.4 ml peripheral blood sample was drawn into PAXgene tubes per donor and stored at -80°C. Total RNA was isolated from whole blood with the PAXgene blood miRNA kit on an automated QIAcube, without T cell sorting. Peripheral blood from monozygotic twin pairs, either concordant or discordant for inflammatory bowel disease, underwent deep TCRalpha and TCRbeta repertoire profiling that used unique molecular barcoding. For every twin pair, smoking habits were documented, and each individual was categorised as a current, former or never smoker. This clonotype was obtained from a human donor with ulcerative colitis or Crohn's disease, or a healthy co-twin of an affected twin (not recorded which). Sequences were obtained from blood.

The CDR3 has the sequence CSVKGLAGGNQETQYF. The rearrangement joined TRBV29-1 to TRBJ2-5; the D call of TRBD2 rests on TCRdb alone, since no DNA is present to check it. The CDR3 holds 16 amino acids from the cysteine to the phenylalanine. The coding DNA is unavailable. CDR1 and CDR2, per the germline V gene, are SQVTM and ANQGSEA.